This TCR beta chain was recovered during a study of CD8 T cells in ankylosing spondylitis. This CDR3 has 14 amino acids. Trimming took 4 bases from V and 5 from J; bases not matched to a gene: 6. CDR1 SGHRS and CDR2 YFSETQ come from the germline V gene. This clonotype was seen only a few times. TCRdb re-called the 5' RACE reads with MiXCR, one entry per CDR3 protein. The table has 250,000 to 350,000 distinct CDR3 sequences, around 21% seen once; the top ten hold roughly 4%. V and J are TRBV5-1 and TRBJ2-5, with 9 nucleotides matching TRBD1. Material: blood, either unsorted or a sorted T cell fraction (not recorded which). This receptor was identified in a female donor with ankylosing spondylitis or in good health (not recorded which). Written as DNA, the CDR3 is TGCGCCAGCAGCCAATGGACAGGGGACGAGACCCAGTACTTC. Encoded protein: CASSQWTGDETQYF.